The clone carrying this T cell receptor (beta chain) was observed a single time. The data belong to a study of blood T cell repertoires in COVID-19. Across the whole study: The study drew acute and convalescent COVID-19 samples from the United States, Italy and Spain. PBMCs, B-cell-depleted T cells, or T cells provided the cDNA or gDNA that made up the material.

In the study's own analysis: Reference gene primer amplification in the assay estimated nucleated cell counts. Sequencing used immunoSEQ multiplex PCR; TCRdb keeps in-frame clones, though not all of them. For V, J and clone size, that table is used; D and trimming come from the DNA. The top ten hold about 3% of the sample, which has 300,000 to 450,000 clones, around 87% seen once. The V gene's germline CDR1 is SGHRS and CDR2 YFSETQ. The CDR3 runs 13 residues. Trimming shortened V by 2 bases and J by 8 bases, and 13 bases separated the two germline ends. Sequenced sample: peripheral blood. The TCR originated in a human donor in a cohort sampled during active COVID-19. V gene TRBV5-1 combines with J gene TRBJ1-2; D perhaps matches TRBD1 (6 bases). The CDR3 DNA sequence: TGCGCCAGCAGCTTAACAGGGCTGGGAGGCTACACCTTC. Its translation is CASSLTGLGGYTF.